These T cell receptor beta chains were read from a single sample in a study of cytomegalovirus exposure and HLA in healthy donors. Method: immunoSEQ multiplex PCR; TCRdb's copy keeps in-frame clones and lacks some. Of tens of thousands of clones detected, about 70% appear once; the ten largest clones hold 7.5% to 8%. The sequencing sample was made of PBMCs. These receptors were taken from a man aged 35-49 years in good health and CMV-seropositive. Each CDR3 is given with its conserved first and last residue. D genes are given only for firm matches. Rows give clone size only sometimes, using once, few, many, or a class for an expanded clone.

CDR3 protein: CASSHLLSTSGRRYEQYF
CDR3 DNA: TGTGCCAGCAGCCACCTTCTCAGCACTAGCGGGAGGAGATACGAGCAGTACTTC
CDR3 length: 18
J gene: TRBJ2-7
V gene: TRBV28
clone size: .
D gene: TRBD2

CDR3 protein: CASSWKTTGTTEAFF
CDR3 DNA: TGTGCCAGCAGTTGGAAAACTACAGGGACCACTGAAGCTTTCTTT
CDR3 length: 15
J gene: TRBJ1-1
V gene: TRBV6-5
clone size: once
D gene: .

CDR3 protein: CASSLSTGVNEKLFF
CDR3 DNA: TGTGCCAGCAGTTTGTCGACAGGGGTGAATGAAAAACTGTTTTTT
CDR3 length: 15
J gene: TRBJ1-4
V gene: TRBV28
clone size: .
D gene: TRBD1

CDR3 protein: CAISGTGGNTEAFF
CDR3 DNA: TGTGCCATCAGTGGGACAGGGGGGAACACTGAAGCTTTCTTT
CDR3 length: 14
J gene: TRBJ1-1
V gene: TRBV10-3
clone size: few
D gene: TRBD1

CDR3 protein: CASRETGGTEAFF
CDR3 DNA: TGTGCCAGCAGGGAAACAGGGGGCACTGAAGCTTTCTTT
CDR3 length: 13
J gene: TRBJ1-1
V gene: TRBV6-1
clone size: .
D gene: TRBD1

CDR3 protein: CAISEDRQRNTIYF
CDR3 DNA: TGTGCCATCAGTGAGGATCGACAGAGAAACACCATATATTTT
CDR3 length: 14
J gene: TRBJ1-3
V gene: TRBV10-3
clone size: .
D gene: .

CDR3 protein: CAWNPHGQKLFF
CDR3 DNA: TGTGCCTGGAATCCCCATGGGCAAAAACTGTTTTTT
CDR3 length: 12
J gene: TRBJ1-4
V gene: TRBV30
clone size: few
D gene: .

CDR3 protein: CASSIPGQGSEKLFF
CDR3 DNA: TGCGCCAGCAGTATCCCGGGACAGGGGTCTGAAAAACTGTTTTTT
CDR3 length: 15
J gene: TRBJ1-4
V gene: TRBV5-1
clone size: .
D gene: TRBD1

CDR3 protein: CASSWGDREGTEAFF
CDR3 DNA: TGTGCCAGCAGCTGGGGTGACAGGGAAGGCACTGAAGCTTTCTTT
CDR3 length: 15
J gene: TRBJ1-1
V gene: TRBV7-9
clone size: once
D gene: TRBD1

CDR3 protein: CASKRSNSPLHF
CDR3 DNA: TGTGCCAGCAAGAGGAGTAATTCACCCCTCCACTTT
CDR3 length: 12
J gene: TRBJ1-6
V gene: TRBV6-5
clone size: .
D gene: .

CDR3 protein: CASSNGAGGAETQYF
CDR3 DNA: TGTGCCAGCAGCAATGGGGCTGGGGGGGCAGAGACCCAGTACTTC
CDR3 length: 15
J gene: TRBJ2-5
V gene: TRBV5-6
clone size: .
D gene: .

CDR3 protein: CASSRQANTEAFF
CDR3 DNA: TGTGCCAGCAGCCGACAGGCGAACACTGAAGCTTTCTTT
CDR3 length: 13
J gene: TRBJ1-1
V gene: TRBV28
clone size: once
D gene: .

CDR3 protein: CASSSSLRQGNNYGYTF
CDR3 DNA: TGTGCCAGCAGCTCAAGCCTTAGGCAGGGGAATAACTATGGCTACACCTTC
CDR3 length: 17
J gene: TRBJ1-2
V gene: TRBV5-5
clone size: few
D gene: .

CDR3 protein: CASSVRMNTEAFF
CDR3 DNA: TGTGCCAGCAGTGTGCGGATGAACACTGAAGCTTTCTTT
CDR3 length: 13
J gene: TRBJ1-1
V gene: TRBV6-4
clone size: .
D gene: .

CDR3 protein: CASSPLLQGTGELFF
CDR3 DNA: TGTGCCAGCTCACCACTCTTGCAGGGAACCGGGGAGCTGTTTTTT
CDR3 length: 15
J gene: TRBJ2-2
V gene: TRBV18
clone size: few
D gene: .

CDR3 protein: CASSEAVGTYQNQPQHF
CDR3 DNA: TGTGCCAGCAGTGAAGCCGTGGGGACTTACCAGAATCAGCCCCAGCATTTT
CDR3 length: 17
J gene: TRBJ1-5
V gene: TRBV6-1
clone size: .
D gene: .

CDR3 protein: CASSSGQGYEQYF
CDR3 DNA: TGTGCCAGCAGCTCCGGACAGGGCTACGAGCAGTACTTC
CDR3 length: 13
J gene: TRBJ2-7
V gene: TRBV12-1
clone size: once
D gene: .

CDR3 protein: CASSQGRSLNSPLHF
CDR3 DNA: TGCGCCAGCAGCCAGGGCAGAAGTTTGAATTCACCCCTCCACTTT
CDR3 length: 15
J gene: TRBJ1-6
V gene: TRBV4-3
clone size: .
D gene: .

CDR3 protein: CASSLDGGSEAFF
CDR3 DNA: TGCGCCAGCAGCTTGGACGGCGGGTCTGAAGCTTTCTTT
CDR3 length: 13
J gene: TRBJ1-1
V gene: TRBV5-1
clone size: once
D gene: .

CDR3 protein: CASLGGAKNIQYF
CDR3 DNA: TGTGCCTCATTGGGGGGAGCCAAAAACATTCAGTACTTC
CDR3 length: 13
J gene: TRBJ2-4
V gene: TRBV5-3
clone size: .
D gene: .

CDR3 protein: CAWSVEGAIGRSYNSPLHF
CDR3 DNA: TGTGCCTGGAGTGTCGAGGGGGCAATAGGGCGGTCCTATAATTCACCCCTCCACTTT
CDR3 length: 19
J gene: TRBJ1-6
V gene: TRBV30
clone size: few
D gene: TRBD1

CDR3 protein: CASSYSGGPGTDTQYF
CDR3 DNA: TGTGCCAGCAGTTACTCGGGAGGGCCGGGCACAGATACGCAGTATTTT
CDR3 length: 16
J gene: TRBJ2-3
V gene: TRBV6-5
clone size: .
D gene: TRBD2

CDR3 protein: CASRGQPNTEAFF
CDR3 DNA: TGTGCCAGCAGGGGACAGCCGAACACTGAAGCTTTCTTT
CDR3 length: 13
J gene: TRBJ1-1
V gene: TRBV28
clone size: .
D gene: TRBD1

CDR3 protein: CASSRGAHTTGELFF
CDR3 DNA: TGTGCCAGCAGCCGTGGGGCACACACAACCGGGGAGCTGTTTTTT
CDR3 length: 15
J gene: TRBJ2-2
V gene: TRBV11-2
clone size: .
D gene: .

CDR3 protein: CASAPRGSRYNEQFF
CDR3 DNA: TGTGCTAGTGCCCCTCGGGGTAGCAGATACAATGAGCAGTTCTTC
CDR3 length: 15
J gene: TRBJ2-1
V gene: TRBV12-5
clone size: .
D gene: .

CDR3 protein: CASSPTGSSSYEQYF
CDR3 DNA: TGTGCCAGCAGTCCGACAGGATCAAGCTCCTACGAGCAGTACTTC
CDR3 length: 15
J gene: TRBJ2-7
V gene: TRBV28
clone size: few
D gene: .

CDR3 protein: CASSLSDRALSYGYTF
CDR3 DNA: TGTGCCAGCAGTTTATCCGACAGAGCGCTTTCCTATGGCTACACCTTC
CDR3 length: 16
J gene: TRBJ1-2
V gene: TRBV27
clone size: .
D gene: .

CDR3 protein: CASSLGGLAGEGYEQYF
CDR3 DNA: TGCGCCAGCAGCTTGGGGGGACTAGCGGGAGAAGGCTACGAGCAGTACTTC
CDR3 length: 17
J gene: TRBJ2-7
V gene: TRBV5-1
clone size: .
D gene: TRBD2

CDR3 protein: CATSPRGGPYGYTF
CDR3 DNA: TGTGCCACCTCCCCCCGGGGTGGCCCGTATGGCTACACCTTC
CDR3 length: 14
J gene: TRBJ1-2
V gene: TRBV5-4
clone size: .
D gene: .

CDR3 protein: CSVGSEPYNEQFF
CDR3 DNA: TGCAGCGTTGGATCTGAGCCCTACAATGAGCAGTTCTTC
CDR3 length: 13
J gene: TRBJ2-1
V gene: TRBV29-1
clone size: .
D gene: .

CDR3 protein: CASTTGTDQPQHF
CDR3 DNA: TGTGCCAGCACAACAGGGACCGATCAGCCCCAGCATTTT
CDR3 length: 13
J gene: TRBJ1-5
V gene: TRBV2
clone size: .
D gene: .

CDR3 protein: CASSGRDYGNQPQHF
CDR3 DNA: TGTGCCAGCAGCGGCCGGGACTACGGCAATCAGCCCCAGCATTTT
CDR3 length: 15
J gene: TRBJ1-5
V gene: TRBV21-1
clone size: .
D gene: .

CDR3 protein: CAWSVRGAPGNTEAFF
CDR3 DNA: TGTGCCTGGAGTGTCCGGGGGGCCCCAGGGAACACTGAAGCTTTCTTT
CDR3 length: 16
J gene: TRBJ1-1
V gene: TRBV30
clone size: .
D gene: .

CDR3 protein: CASSTTAYSNQPQHF
CDR3 DNA: TGTGCCAGTAGTACGACAGCCTATAGCAATCAGCCCCAGCATTTT
CDR3 length: 15
J gene: TRBJ1-5
V gene: TRBV19
clone size: .
D gene: .

CDR3 protein: CASRLGQNNEKLFF
CDR3 DNA: TGTGCCAGCAGGTTGGGACAGAATAATGAAAAACTGTTTTTT
CDR3 length: 14
J gene: TRBJ1-4
V gene: TRBV7-9
clone size: few
D gene: TRBD1

CDR3 protein: CASSARTDFDGYTF
CDR3 DNA: TGTGCCAGCAGTGCTAGGACAGACTTTGATGGCTACACCTTC
CDR3 length: 14
J gene: TRBJ1-2
V gene: TRBV27
clone size: .
D gene: .

CDR3 protein: CASSLAGGPSLEQFF
CDR3 DNA: TGTGCCAGCAGCTTAGCGGGGGGGCCATCCCTTGAGCAGTTCTTC
CDR3 length: 15
J gene: TRBJ2-1
V gene: TRBV7-2
clone size: .
D gene: .

CDR3 protein: CASSLKTTGASYNEQFF
CDR3 DNA: TGTGCCAGCAGCCTTAAGACGACAGGGGCCTCCTACAATGAGCAGTTCTTC
CDR3 length: 17
J gene: TRBJ2-1
V gene: TRBV5-4
clone size: .
D gene: TRBD1

CDR3 protein: CASSPDRTNTEAFF
CDR3 DNA: TGTGCCAGCAGCCCTGACAGAACGAACACTGAAGCTTTCTTT
CDR3 length: 14
J gene: TRBJ1-1
V gene: TRBV11-2
clone size: .
D gene: .

CDR3 protein: CASSLAGTEAFF
CDR3 DNA: TGTGCCAGTAGTTTGGCGGGCACTGAAGCTTTCTTT
CDR3 length: 12
J gene: TRBJ1-1
V gene: TRBV19
clone size: .
D gene: .

CDR3 protein: CASNLRYNTEAFF
CDR3 DNA: TGTGCCAGCAATCTAAGATATAACACTGAAGCTTTCTTT
CDR3 length: 13
J gene: TRBJ1-1
V gene: TRBV6-6
clone size: few
D gene: .

CDR3 protein: CASSLGPSGTNEKLFF
CDR3 DNA: TGCGCCAGCAGCTTGGGACCCTCGGGGACTAATGAAAAACTGTTTTTT
CDR3 length: 16
J gene: TRBJ1-4
V gene: TRBV5-1
clone size: .
D gene: .

CDR3 protein: CASSLTGFNQPQHF
CDR3 DNA: TGTGCCAGCAGTCTGACAGGTTTCAATCAGCCCCAGCATTTT
CDR3 length: 14
J gene: TRBJ1-5
V gene: TRBV6-5
clone size: .
D gene: .

CDR3 protein: CASSPSRQPQHF
CDR3 DNA: TGTGCCAGCTCCCCATCGAGGCAGCCCCAGCATTTT
CDR3 length: 12
J gene: TRBJ1-5
V gene: TRBV18
clone size: .
D gene: .

CDR3 protein: CASSSQGSSNQPQHF
CDR3 DNA: TGTGCCAGCAGCTCACAGGGATCCTCTAATCAGCCCCAGCATTTT
CDR3 length: 15
J gene: TRBJ1-5
V gene: TRBV5-6
clone size: .
D gene: .

CDR3 protein: CASSSFGLAGAGEQFF
CDR3 DNA: TGCGCCAGCAGCTCCTTTGGACTAGCGGGAGCGGGTGAGCAGTTCTTC
CDR3 length: 16
J gene: TRBJ2-1
V gene: TRBV5-1
clone size: .
D gene: TRBD2

CDR3 protein: CASSQDRQGAQWDGYTF
CDR3 DNA: TGCGCCAGCAGCCAAGATAGGCAGGGGGCCCAATGGGATGGCTACACCTTC
CDR3 length: 17
J gene: TRBJ1-2
V gene: TRBV4-1
clone size: .
D gene: TRBD1

CDR3 protein: CASTRSDSNQPQHF
CDR3 DNA: TGTGCCAGCACCAGATCAGATAGCAATCAGCCCCAGCATTTT
CDR3 length: 14
J gene: TRBJ1-5
V gene: TRBV2
clone size: .
D gene: .

CDR3 protein: CASSPAGTSSNEQFF
CDR3 DNA: TGTGCCAGCTCACCGGCGGGGACTAGCAGCAATGAGCAGTTCTTC
CDR3 length: 15
J gene: TRBJ2-1
V gene: TRBV18
clone size: .
D gene: TRBD2

CDR3 protein: CASSYSGNNQPQHF
CDR3 DNA: TGTGCCAGCAGTTACTCCGGGAACAATCAGCCCCAGCATTTT
CDR3 length: 14
J gene: TRBJ1-5
V gene: TRBV6-6
clone size: .
D gene: .

CDR3 protein: CASSPDRAGWGSNQPQHF
CDR3 DNA: TGTGCCAGCTCACCTGACAGGGCGGGTTGGGGCAGCAATCAGCCCCAGCATTTT
CDR3 length: 18
J gene: TRBJ1-5
V gene: TRBV18
clone size: .
D gene: TRBD1

CDR3 protein: CASSYSMSLPGYTF
CDR3 DNA: TGTGCCAGCAGTTACTCGATGTCTCTACCTGGCTACACCTTC
CDR3 length: 14
J gene: TRBJ1-2
V gene: TRBV6-5
clone size: .
D gene: .

CDR3 protein: CASSSGTGDTEAFF
CDR3 DNA: TGTGCCAGCAGCTCCGGGACAGGGGACACTGAAGCTTTCTTT
CDR3 length: 14
J gene: TRBJ1-1
V gene: TRBV7-6
clone size: .
D gene: TRBD1

CDR3 protein: CASSPMGLAGGPGSYNEQFF
CDR3 DNA: TGTGCCAGCAGCCCGATGGGACTAGCGGGAGGGCCGGGATCCTACAATGAGCAGTTCTTC
CDR3 length: 20
J gene: TRBJ2-1
V gene: TRBV5-8
clone size: few
D gene: TRBD2

CDR3 protein: CASRTSGGGYTEAFF
CDR3 DNA: TGTGCCAGCAGGACATCAGGGGGCGGCTACACTGAAGCTTTCTTT
CDR3 length: 15
J gene: TRBJ1-1
V gene: TRBV28
clone size: .
D gene: TRBD1

CDR3 protein: CASSLSPPRSGELFF
CDR3 DNA: TGTGCCAGCAGCTTGTCCCCCCCGAGGTCCGGGGAGCTGTTTTTT
CDR3 length: 15
J gene: TRBJ2-2
V gene: TRBV5-4
clone size: once
D gene: .

CDR3 protein: CASSPQGRRYNEQFF
CDR3 DNA: TGTGCCAGCAGCCCCCAAGGGAGACGCTACAATGAGCAGTTCTTC
CDR3 length: 15
J gene: TRBJ2-1
V gene: TRBV7-3
clone size: .
D gene: .

CDR3 protein: CASSPGRQNEKLFF
CDR3 DNA: TGTGCCAGCTCACCAGGTCGTCAGAATGAAAAACTGTTTTTT
CDR3 length: 14
J gene: TRBJ1-4
V gene: TRBV18
clone size: .
D gene: .